Listed below are T cell receptor beta chains from one sample, sequenced in a study of blood T cell repertoires in COVID-19. The table came from immunoSEQ multiplex PCR; TCRdb's copy has only in-frame clones and leaves some out. The sample has about 300,000 clones; approximately 85% are singletons. Material for sequencing was peripheral blood. The receptors derive from a woman in her forties or fifties with acute or convalescent COVID-19. CDR3s include the opening cysteine and the closing phenylalanine or tryptophan. D genes are given only for firm matches. Rows may omit the clone size; those that give it use once, few, many or a size class.

j_gene: TRBJ1-2
v_gene: TRBV6-1
abundance: -
d_gene: -
CDR3nt: TGTGCCAGCAGTGAAGCGCTTCAGACGTCCAGGGGCTACACCTTC
CDR3aa: CASSEALQTSRGYTF

j_gene: TRBJ2-1
v_gene: TRBV7-2
abundance: -
d_gene: -
CDR3nt: TGTGCCAGCAGCTTAATGTGGGGGCCCTACAATGAGCAGTTCTTC
CDR3aa: CASSLMWGPYNEQFF

j_gene: TRBJ2-7
v_gene: TRBV7-3
abundance: -
d_gene: TRBD2
CDR3nt: TGTGCCAGCAGCTTAAATAGCGGGAGTTCCTACGAGCAGTACTTC
CDR3aa: CASSLNSGSSYEQYF

j_gene: TRBJ1-1
v_gene: TRBV7-6
abundance: -
d_gene: -
CDR3nt: TGTGCCAGCAGCTTATCCGGTCGGGGAGGGGGAACTGAAGCTTTCTTT
CDR3aa: CASSLSGRGGGTEAFF

j_gene: TRBJ2-1
v_gene: TRBV7-3
abundance: -
d_gene: -
CDR3nt: TGTGCCAGCAGCTGGCACCGGGACACCGGCTACAATGAGCAGTTCTTC
CDR3aa: CASSWHRDTGYNEQFF

j_gene: TRBJ2-7
v_gene: TRBV5-4
abundance: few
d_gene: -
CDR3nt: TGTGCCAGCAGCTTGCAGGACAATCCCTACGAGCAGTACTTC
CDR3aa: CASSLQDNPYEQYF

j_gene: TRBJ2-1
v_gene: TRBV18
abundance: -
d_gene: -
CDR3nt: TGTGCCAGCTCACCAGGTACGGGAGTCCCGGATGAGCAGTTCTTC
CDR3aa: CASSPGTGVPDEQFF

j_gene: TRBJ2-1
v_gene: TRBV27
abundance: -
d_gene: TRBD2
CDR3nt: TGTGCCAGCATGCGGACTAGCGCGGCGGGCGAGCAGTTCTTC
CDR3aa: CASMRTSAAGEQFF

j_gene: TRBJ2-2
v_gene: TRBV5-4
abundance: -
d_gene: TRBD1
CDR3nt: TGTGCCAGCAGCTTTGGGACAGGGGGGTCCGGGGAGCTGTTTTTT
CDR3aa: CASSFGTGGSGELFF

j_gene: TRBJ2-7
v_gene: TRBV12-3/TRBV12-4
abundance: -
d_gene: -
CDR3nt: TGTGCCAGCAGTCCCACCGGGACATACGAGCAGTACTTC
CDR3aa: CASSPTGTYEQYF

j_gene: TRBJ2-7
v_gene: TRBV30
abundance: once
d_gene: -
CDR3nt: TGTGCCTGGAGCGCGGGTGTTGGGGCCTACGAGCAGTACTTC
CDR3aa: CAWSAGVGAYEQYF